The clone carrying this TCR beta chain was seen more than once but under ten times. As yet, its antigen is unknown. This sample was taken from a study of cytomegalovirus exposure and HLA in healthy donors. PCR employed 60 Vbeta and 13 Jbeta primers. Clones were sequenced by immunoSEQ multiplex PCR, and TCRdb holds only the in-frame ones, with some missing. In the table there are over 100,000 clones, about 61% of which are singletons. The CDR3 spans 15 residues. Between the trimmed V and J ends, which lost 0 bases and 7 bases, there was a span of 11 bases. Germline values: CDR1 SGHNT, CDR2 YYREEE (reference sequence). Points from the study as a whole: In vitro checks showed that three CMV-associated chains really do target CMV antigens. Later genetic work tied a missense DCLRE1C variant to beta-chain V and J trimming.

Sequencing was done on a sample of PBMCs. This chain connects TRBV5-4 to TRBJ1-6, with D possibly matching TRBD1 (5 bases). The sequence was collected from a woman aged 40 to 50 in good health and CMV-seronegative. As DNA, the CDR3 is TGTGCCAGCAGCTTGGCGCGGGGCATAAATTCACCCCTCCACTTT. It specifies CASSLARGINSPLHF.